The 19 T cell receptor beta chains presented below share a single source sample, sequenced in a study of shared clonotypes between healthy human individuals. Produced via immunoSEQ multiplex PCR; TCRdb's table is partial and in-frame only. This table holds under 200,000 clones, 80% to 95% found once. Sample: naive CD4+ T cells sorted from blood. Sample subset: CD45RA+ positively selected. Receptor source: a woman in her twenties or thirties in good health.

Concerning this clone itself: A read error may produce the germline difference seen at one junction end. The rearrangement uses TRBV28 and TRBJ2-7, with D possibly called TRBD1 or TRBD2 (5 bases each). Per the germline V gene, CDR1 is MDHEN and CDR2 is SYDVKM. The CDR3 contains 14 residues. The CDR3 sequence is CASSANSYRTLRVF. In DNA form, the CDR3 reads TGTGCCAGCAGTGCAAACTCCTACAGGACGCTGAGGGTCTTC.

This rearrangement joins TRBV27 to TRBJ2-6; tentative D call: TRBD2 (5 bases). CDR1 MNHEY and CDR2 SMNVEV come from the germline V gene (reference sequence). This CDR3 is 17 amino acids long. Deletions cut 5 bases from V and 4 bases from J, with 18 bases between. CDR3 in amino acids: CASSALHSGSGANVLTF. In nucleotides, the CDR3 is TGTGCCAGCAGTGCCCTACACTCGGGATCCGGGGCCAACGTCCTGACTTTC.

This CDR3 is CASSEGVPETQYF. CDR3 nucleotide sequence: TGCGCCAGCAGTGAGGGCGTCCCAGAGACCCAGTACTTC. This sequence joins TRBV10-2 and TRBJ2-5; D gene uncertain. The V and J ends lost 2 bases and 4 bases respectively, with 8 bases between them. CDR3 length: 13 amino acids. Per germline, CDR1 WSHSY and CDR2 SAAADI.

The sample holds a few counts of this clone. The chain uses TRBV5-1 and TRBJ2-7; weak D call: TRBD1 (5 bases). The V end was cut by 5 bases, the J end by 7 bases, with 16 bases between. Per the germline V gene, CDR1 is SGHRS and CDR2 is YFSETQ. The CDR3 totals 13 residues. The CDR3 bases are TGCGCCAGCAGAACTCGGCAGGGTGATGAGCAGTACTTC. Encoded protein: CASRTRQGDEQYF.

The chain has TRBV5-4 and TRBJ1-6; D is undetermined. This CDR3 is 15 amino acids long. Germline V gene data show CDR1 as SGHNT and CDR2 as YYREEE (reference sequence). Trimming took 3 bases from V and 3 from J, leaving 10 bases between them. CDR3 nucleotides: TGTGCCAGCAGCTCATGGGGTAACTATAATTCACCCCTCCACTTT. It codes for CASSSWGNYNSPLHF.

The chain combines TRBV28 with TRBJ2-7; 9 positions agree with TRBD2. Per the germline V gene, CDR1 is MDHEN and CDR2 is SYDVKM. The CDR3 covers 15 residues. Trimming cost V 5 bases and J 7 bases; bases outside gene matches: 12. The CDR3 region is CASSHPGLASGEQYF. For the CDR3, the DNA is TGTGCCAGCAGTCACCCGGGACTAGCATCGGGGGAGCAGTACTTC. Full variable domain (missing parts from reference TRBV28 and TRBJ2-7): DVKVTQSSRYLVKRTGEKVFLECVQDMDHENMFWYRQDPGLGLRLIYFSYDVKMKEKGDIPEGYSVSREKKERFSLILESASTNQTSMYLCASSHPGLASGEQYFGPGTRLTVT.

This chain connects TRBV5-1 to TRBJ2-7, with TRBD2 as a possible D gene (6 bases). CDR1 SGHRS and CDR2 YFSETQ come from the germline V gene. There are 14 residues in the CDR3. Trimming cost V 4 bases and J 0 bases, with 11 bases left between them. The CDR3 protein is CASSPGVFSYEQYF. The CDR3 DNA reads as TGCGCCAGCAGCCCGGGAGTGTTCTCCTACGAGCAGTACTTC.

V is TRBV2 and J is TRBJ2-1; TRBD2 agrees at 8 bases. This CDR3 has 11 amino acids. The junction had 7 bases not matched to a gene; V was cut back by 8 bases and J by 13 bases. CDR1 and CDR2 (germline): SNHLY, FYNNEI. DNA of the CDR3: TGTGCCAGCGAAGCGGGGGCCCCTCAGTTCTTC. It translates to CASEAGAPQFF.

The J gene is TRBJ1-1, the V gene TRBV7-3, with D hard to call. This CDR3 has 13 residues. Germline assignment: CDR1 SGHTA and CDR2 FQGTGA. Trimming took off 5 bases at V and 5 bases at J, with 12 bases between the two ends. This CDR3 is CASSMKGGTEAFF. CDR3 DNA sequence: TGTGCCAGCAGCATGAAGGGAGGTACTGAAGCTTTCTTT.

This chain uses TRBV6-4 with TRBJ1-6, with D uncertain. The CDR3 is 11 amino acids. CDR1 MRHNA and CDR2 SNTAGT come from the germline V gene. V was trimmed by 8 bases and J by 10 bases, leaving 9 bases between them. In nucleotides, the CDR3 is TGTGCCAGCGAAAGGAAATCACCCCTCCACTTT. Translated, it gives CASERKSPLHF.

The rearrangement links TRBV18 to TRBJ1-1; D is unresolved. Looked up from germline, CDR1 is KGHSH and CDR2 is LQKENI. The CDR3 consists of 14 residues. V was trimmed by 5 bases and J by 4 bases, leaving 14 bases between them. CDR3 residues: CASSWGWAGTEAFF. The CDR3 DNA reads TGTGCCAGCTCATGGGGTTGGGCGGGCACTGAAGCTTTCTTT.

The chain carries TRBV18 and TRBJ1-4, with 7 bases fitting TRBD1. V gave up 2 bases and J gave up 2 bases; unmatched junction bases: 5. The V gene's germline CDR1 is KGHSH and CDR2 LQKENI. The CDR3 consists of 16 residues. CDR3 in DNA: TGTGCCAGCTCACCAAGGGGGACAGCTACTAATGAAAAACTGTTTTTT. Translating gives CASSPRGTATNEKLFF.

Remarks on this clone: Other DNA sequences in this specimen translate into the identical CDR3. This chain links TRBV18 with TRBJ2-7, with no clear D. Germline CDR1 is KGHSH and CDR2 is LQKENI. Deletions cut 6 bases from V and 0 bases from J, with 9 bases between. CDR3 length: 13 residues. Here the CDR3 reads CASSPGSSYEQYF. In DNA form, the CDR3 reads TGTGCCAGCTCTCCCGGGTCCTCCTACGAGCAGTACTTC. Drawing the rest from reference TRBV18 and TRBJ2-7, the complete variable domain is NAGVMQNPRHLVRRRGQEARLRCSPMKGHSHVYWYRQLPEEGLKFMVYLQKENIIDESGMPKERFSAEFPKEGPSILRIQQVVRGDSAAYFCASSPGSSYEQYFGPGTRLTVT.

The chain has TRBV5-6 and TRBJ1-2, with 10 bases matching TRBD1. The CDR3 length is 14 residues. The J segment lost 4 bases and the V segment lost 3 bases, leaving 3 bases of the junction unmatched. Germline loops: CDR1 SGHDT, CDR2 YYEEEE. CDR3 region: CASSWRTGGYGYTF. The CDR3 bases are TGTGCCAGCAGCTGGAGGACAGGGGGCTATGGCTACACCTTC.

This clone was seen only once. The rearrangement uses TRBV25-1 and TRBJ2-7, with D maybe TRBD1 (6 bases). Germline loops: CDR1 MGHDK, CDR2 SYGVNS. This CDR3 spans 15 amino acids. Trimming shortened V by 4 bases and J by 3 bases, and 16 bases separated the two germline ends. The DNA for the CDR3 is TGTGCCAGCAGTGGTCTACAGGGCTTGGGCTACGAGCAGTACTTC. This translates into CASSGLQGLGYEQYF.

The J gene is TRBJ1-5, the V gene TRBV6-5; a possible D gene is TRBD1 (5 bases). The germline CDR1 and CDR2 sequences are MNHEY and SVGAGI. The CDR3 spans 15 residues. The V end lost 8 bases, the J end lost 3 bases, and 17 bases lay between the germline ends. In DNA form, the CDR3 reads TGTGCCAGCGGGCCCCTAGGACAACTCAATCAGCCCCAGCATTTT. Protein: CASGPLGQLNQPQHF.

This chain joins TRBV9 and TRBJ1-4, with 10 bases aligning to TRBD1. Germline CDR1 reads SGDLS; CDR2 reads YYNGEE. J was trimmed by 3 bases and V by 0 bases; bases with no gene match: 2. The CDR3 consists of 16 residues. The CDR3 nucleotides are TGTGCCAGCAGCGTAGGACAGGGGGCGGCTAATGAAAAACTGTTTTTT. It is translated as CASSVGQGAANEKLFF.

The chain uses TRBV6-5 and TRBJ1-2, with 8 nucleotides matching TRBD1. This CDR3 contains 12 residues. CDR1 is MNHEY and CDR2 is SVGAGI in the germline V gene. Trimming at V came to 7 bases and at J to 7 bases, leaving 5 bases not matched to a gene. The CDR3 bases are TGTGCCAGCAAGGAGACAGGGGTTGGCTACACCTTC. It encodes CASKETGVGYTF.

The V call is TRBV5-4, the J call TRBJ2-5; 7 bases line up with TRBD1. TRBJ2-7 matches the DNA end more closely, so the J call is doubtful. CDR3 length: 14 amino acids. From germline, CDR1 is SGHNT and CDR2 YYREEE (reference sequence). The CDR3 nucleotides read TGTGCCAGCAGCCTTTGGACAGGATCCTACGAGCAGTACTTC. This gives the protein CASSLWTGSYEQYF.